The source of this T cell receptor beta chain is a study of CD8 T cells in Susac syndrome. RNA totalling about 0.5 to 1 ug underwent reverse transcription with random hexamers. TCRdb processed the immunoSEQ multiplex PCR reads anew with MiXCR; each CDR3 protein has one entry. The sample holds 100,000 or so distinct CDR3 sequences, 90% to 95% seen once. Trimming left V 5 bases short and J 2 bases short, with 12 bases between. Germline V CDR1 and CDR2: LNHDA, SQIVND (reference sequence). The CDR3 totals 14 residues. The recently defined diagnostic criteria for definite or probable disease were met by the Susac syndrome patients.

The source is a human donor with Susac syndrome. V usage is TRBV19 and J usage is TRBJ2-5, with a weak D call TRBD1 (5 bases). The sequencing input was CD4+ T cells from PBMCs. CDR3 DNA: TGTGCCAGTAGTCCAGACAGTTGGCAAGAGACCCAGTACTTC. This sequence encodes CASSPDSWQETQYF. The full variable domain, completed using reference TRBV19 and TRBJ2-5, is DGGITQSPKYLFRKEGQNVTLSCEQNLNHDAMYWYRQDPGQGLRLIYYSQIVNDFQKGDIAEGYSVSREKKESFPLTVTSAQKNPTAFYLCASSPDSWQETQYFGPGTRLLVL.